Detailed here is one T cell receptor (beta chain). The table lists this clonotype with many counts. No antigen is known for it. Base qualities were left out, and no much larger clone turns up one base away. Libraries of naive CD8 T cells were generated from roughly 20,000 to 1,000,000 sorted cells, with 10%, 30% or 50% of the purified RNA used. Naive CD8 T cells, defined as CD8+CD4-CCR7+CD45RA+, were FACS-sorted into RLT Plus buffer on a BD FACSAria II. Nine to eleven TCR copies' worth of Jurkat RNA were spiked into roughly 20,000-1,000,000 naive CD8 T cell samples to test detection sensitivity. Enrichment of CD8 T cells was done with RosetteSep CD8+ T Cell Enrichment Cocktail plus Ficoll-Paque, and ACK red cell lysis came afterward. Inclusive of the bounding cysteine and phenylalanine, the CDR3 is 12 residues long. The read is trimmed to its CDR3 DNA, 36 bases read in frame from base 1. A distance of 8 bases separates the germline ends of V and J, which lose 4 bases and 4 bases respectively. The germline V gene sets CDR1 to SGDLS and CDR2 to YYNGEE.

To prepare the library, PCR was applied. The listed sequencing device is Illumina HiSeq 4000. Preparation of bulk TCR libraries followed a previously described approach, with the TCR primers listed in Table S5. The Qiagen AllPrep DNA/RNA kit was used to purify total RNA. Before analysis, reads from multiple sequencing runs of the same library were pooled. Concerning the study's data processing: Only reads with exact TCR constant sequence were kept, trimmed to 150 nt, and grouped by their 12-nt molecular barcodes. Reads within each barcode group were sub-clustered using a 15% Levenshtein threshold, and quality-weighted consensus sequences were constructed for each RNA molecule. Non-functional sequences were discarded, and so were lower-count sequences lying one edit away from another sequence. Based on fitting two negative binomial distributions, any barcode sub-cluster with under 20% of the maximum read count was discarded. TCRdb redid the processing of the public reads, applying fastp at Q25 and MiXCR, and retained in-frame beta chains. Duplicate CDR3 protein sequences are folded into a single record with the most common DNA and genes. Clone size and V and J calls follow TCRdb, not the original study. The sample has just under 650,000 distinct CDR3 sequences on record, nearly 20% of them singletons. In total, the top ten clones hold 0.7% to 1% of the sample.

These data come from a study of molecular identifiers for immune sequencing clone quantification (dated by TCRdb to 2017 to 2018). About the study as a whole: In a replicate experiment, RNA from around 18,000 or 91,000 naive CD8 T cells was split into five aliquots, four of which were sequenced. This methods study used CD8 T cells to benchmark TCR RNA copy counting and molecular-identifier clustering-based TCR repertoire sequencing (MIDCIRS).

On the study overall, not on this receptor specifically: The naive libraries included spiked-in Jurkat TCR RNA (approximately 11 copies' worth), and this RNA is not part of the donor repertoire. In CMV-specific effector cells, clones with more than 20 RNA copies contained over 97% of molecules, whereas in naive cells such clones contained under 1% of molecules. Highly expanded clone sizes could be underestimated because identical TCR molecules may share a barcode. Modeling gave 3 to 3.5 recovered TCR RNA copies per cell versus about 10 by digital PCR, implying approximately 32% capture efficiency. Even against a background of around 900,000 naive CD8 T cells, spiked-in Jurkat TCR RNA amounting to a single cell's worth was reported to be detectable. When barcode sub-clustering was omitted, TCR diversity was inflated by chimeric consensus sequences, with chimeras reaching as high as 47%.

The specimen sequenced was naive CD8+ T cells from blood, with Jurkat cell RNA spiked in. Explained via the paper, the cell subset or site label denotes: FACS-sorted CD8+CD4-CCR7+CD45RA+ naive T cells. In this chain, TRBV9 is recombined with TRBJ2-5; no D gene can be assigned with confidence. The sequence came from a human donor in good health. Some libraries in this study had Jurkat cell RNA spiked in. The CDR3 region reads CASSPSAETQYF. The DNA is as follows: TGTGCCAGCAGCCCCAGTGCAGAGACCCAGTACTTC. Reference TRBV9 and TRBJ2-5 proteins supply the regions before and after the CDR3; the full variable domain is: DSGVTQTPKHLITATGQRVTLRCSPRSGDLSVYWYQQSLDQGLQFLIQYYNGEERAKGNILERFSAQQFPDLHSELNLSSLELGDSALYFCASSPSAETQYFGPGTRLLVL.